These 22 T cell receptor beta chains came from one sample sequenced in a study of beta chain features in type 1 diabetes. Whole-study findings and limits: For Type 1 diabetes patients, all four CD4+ subsets carried TCRB CDR3s that were moderately but significantly shorter.

The antigens for these receptors are not known. All of the isolated RNA was reverse transcribed, so expressed TCRB transcripts were sequenced. Data came from immunoSEQ multiplex PCR; TCRdb stores just in-frame clones and leaves some out. The repertoire holds over 40,000 clones, with around 63% as singletons. The sample was Tregs from blood. These receptors all stem from a man aged 25-45 years with type 1 diabetes. Some clones in this sample may be carry-over from other donors' samples.

This chain joins TRBV7-6 and TRBJ2-7; TRBD2 agrees at 7 bases. V lost 5 bases to trimming and J lost 2 bases; unmatched junction nucleotides: 9. CDR3 length equals 15 residues. Germline assignment: CDR1 SGHVS and CDR2 FNYEAQ. This CDR3 reads CASSMRTSPPYEQYF. Here the CDR3 DNA reads TGTGCCAGCAGCATGAGGACTAGTCCCCCCTACGAGCAGTACTTC.

The rearrangement links TRBV7-8 to TRBJ2-5; 7 bases match TRBD2. Trimming cost V 5 bases and J 1 base; bases outside gene matches: 10. Germline V CDR1 and CDR2: SGHVS, FQNEAQ. The CDR3 is 16 residues long. The CDR3 coding sequence is TGTGCCAGCAGCCCAAAGCGGGGCAGCTTCCAAGAGACCCAGTACTTC. This sequence encodes CASSPKRGSFQETQYF.

The chain uses TRBV5-1 and TRBJ2-1; 8 bases are a match to TRBD2. Trimming took 5 bases from V and 4 from J; bases not matched to a gene: 8. This CDR3 has 15 amino acids. The V gene's germline CDR1 is SGHRS and CDR2 YFSETQ. The CDR3 sequence: CASSPLTSVYNEQFF. The CDR3 region has the DNA TGCGCCAGCAGTCCTCTGACTAGCGTGTACAATGAGCAGTTCTTC.

The rearrangement links TRBV4-2 to TRBJ2-3; TRBD2 matches at 13 bases. CDR3 length equals 17 residues. V lost 2 bases to trimming and J lost 4 bases; unmatched junction nucleotides: 6. Germline V CDR1 and CDR2: LGHNA, YNFKEQ. The CDR3 region has the DNA TGTGCCAGCAGCCAATTAGGACTAGCGGGGGCCGCAGATACGCAGTATTTT. This encodes CASSQLGLAGAADTQYF.

This clone was counted only a few times. The rearrangement joins TRBV28 to TRBJ2-1, with D perhaps TRBD1 (5 bases). Per germline, CDR1 MDHEN and CDR2 SYDVKM. Trimming stripped 8 bases from V and 2 bases from J, with 10 bases between. The CDR3 loop spans 13 amino acids. The CDR3 DNA reads TGTGCCAGCTCCCTGGACACCTACAATGAGCAGTTCTTC. Its protein product is CASSLDTYNEQFF.

The J gene is TRBJ2-7, the V gene TRBV7-2; tentatively, D is TRBD2 (5 bases). The V gene's germline CDR1 is SGHTA and CDR2 FQGNSA. Trimming took off 4 bases at V and 4 bases at J, with 11 bases between the two ends. This CDR3 comprises 13 residues. In nucleotides, the CDR3 is TGTGCCAGCAGCTCTAATCCGGGATACGAGCAGTACTTC. Encoded protein: CASSSNPGYEQYF.

The chain employs TRBV11-2 and TRBJ2-7; 7 nucleotides align to TRBD1. Losses at the gene ends were 1 base for V and 11 bases for J; bases not matched to a gene: 5. In germline, CDR1 is SGHAT, CDR2 FQNNGV. The CDR3 is 12 amino acids. The CDR3 DNA sequence: TGTGCCAGCAGCTTAGGCGAGGGGGCGAAGTACTTC. This gives the protein CASSLGEGAKYF.

The rearrangement uses TRBV9 and TRBJ2-5; the D gene is possibly TRBD2 (6 bases). The CDR3 contains 14 residues. CDR1 is SGDLS, CDR2 YYNGEE, per germline. V dropped 3 bases and J dropped 4 bases, with 13 bases sitting between them. CDR3 in amino acids: CASSARGGGETQYF. In DNA, the CDR3 is TGTGCCAGCAGCGCGCGGGGTGGGGGAGAGACCCAGTACTTC.

The rearrangement uses TRBV18 and TRBJ2-7; TRBD1 matches at 8 bases. There are 14 residues in the CDR3. V trimming: 2 bases; J trimming: 3 bases; junction bases outside the gene matches: 3. Germline V gene sequence: CDR1 KGHSH, CDR2 LQKENI. CDR3 sequence reads: CASSPTGQGYEQYF. CDR3 DNA sequence: TGTGCCAGCTCACCAACAGGACAGGGCTACGAGCAGTACTTC.

This clone was found a few times. V usage is TRBV14 and J usage is TRBJ1-2; D gene ambiguous. Germline CDR1 reads SGHDN; CDR2 reads FVKESK. The V end lost 1 base, the J end lost 4 bases, and 4 bases lay between the germline ends. CDR3 length: 12 amino acids. As DNA, the CDR3 is TGTGCCAGCAGCCAAGTCGGCTATGGCTACACCTTC. Translation: CASSQVGYGYTF. The whole variable domain, filled in from reference TRBV14 and TRBJ1-2, reads EAGVTQFPSHSVIEKGQTVTLRCDPISGHDNLYWYRRVMGKEIKFLLHFVKESKQDESGMPNNRFLAERTGGTYSTLKVQPAELEDSGVYFCASSQVGYGYTFGSGTRLTVV.

J is TRBJ2-5 and V is TRBV30, with D maybe TRBD1 (6 bases). The CDR3 is made up of 15 amino acids. The V end lost 0 bases, the J end lost 5 bases, and 16 bases lay between the germline ends. CDR1 and CDR2 from the germline V gene are GTSNPN and SVGIG (reference sequence). Here the CDR3 reads CAWSVHYKGVETQYF. The CDR3 nucleotides are TGTGCCTGGAGTGTACATTACAAGGGGGTTGAGACCCAGTACTTC.

The chain recombines TRBV7-6 with TRBJ2-3; TRBD2 might be the D (5 bases). There are 15 residues in the CDR3. Germline V gives CDR1 SGHVS, CDR2 FNYEAQ. V lost 4 bases to trimming and J lost 0 bases, with 11 bases between them. The CDR3 DNA reads as TGTGCCAGCAGCTGGCGGACTTCTAGCACAGATACGCAGTATTTT. This translates into CASSWRTSSTDTQYF.

This chain connects TRBV4-1 to TRBJ1-5; TRBD1 agrees at 10 bases. The V segment lost 4 bases and the J segment 6 bases; nucleotides outside the gene matches: 9. The CDR3 has 16 amino acids. CDR1 is MGHRA and CDR2 is YSYEKL in the germline V gene. CDR3 amino acids: CASSRAGQGLGQPQHF. CDR3 DNA sequence: TGCGCCAGCAGCCGCGCGGGACAGGGGCTAGGTCAGCCCCAGCATTTT.

The rearrangement joins TRBV20-1 to TRBJ2-3; unclear D gene. Germline V gene sequence: CDR1 DFQATT, CDR2 SNEGSKA (reference sequence). This CDR3 has 11 residues. Trimming shortened V by 8 bases and J by 4 bases, and 10 bases separated the two germline ends. The DNA for the CDR3 is TGCAGTACCCTTCGGGCAGATACGCAGTATTTT. The encoded protein is CSTLRADTQYF.

The rearrangement uses TRBV7-3 and TRBJ2-5, with 8 nucleotides matching TRBD2. Trimming cost V 4 bases and J 4 bases; bases outside gene matches: 8. The CDR3 sequence is 15 residues long. Looked up from germline, CDR1 is SGHTA and CDR2 is FQGTGA. CDR3 in DNA: TGTGCCAGCAGCTCCTCGGGGGGGGCCGTAGAGACCCAGTACTTC. Protein: CASSSSGGAVETQYF.

The chain links TRBV6-6 to TRBJ2-3, with 10 bases identical to TRBD2. Germline CDR1 and CDR2: MNHNY and SVGAGI (reference sequence). This CDR3 has 14 residues. V was clipped by 10 bases and J by 2 bases; unmatched bases: 6. In DNA, the CDR3 is TGTGCCACCTTAGCGGGGGGATACACAGATACGCAGTATTTT. Translation: CATLAGGYTDTQYF.

About this clone itself: The junction departs from the called germline gene at one end, perhaps through a read error. Other DNA sequences of this sample code for an identical CDR3. The chain uses TRBV7-2 and TRBJ1-6; 9 bases agree with TRBD1. The CDR3 is made up of 19 amino acids. CDR1 and CDR2 from the germline V gene are SGHTA and FQGNSA. The DNA for the CDR3 is TGTGCCAGCAGACAAACCGGGACAGGGATGAGCTCCTATAATTCGCCCCTCCACTTT. Amino acid sequence: CASRQTGTGMSSYNSPLHF.

The chain recombines TRBV4-3 with TRBJ1-2; D gene ambiguous. The V gene's germline CDR1 is LGHNA and CDR2 YSLEER. V was cut by 0 bases and J by 4 bases, with 18 bases left in between. This CDR3 is built from 17 residues. This CDR3 is CASSQDWSSNRIYGYTF. The DNA for the CDR3 is TGCGCCAGCAGCCAAGATTGGAGTAGCAACCGCATCTATGGCTACACCTTC.

The DNA of the CDR3 is TGTGCCAGCAGGGATAACAGGGTCTGGTACGAGCAGTACTTC. Protein: CASRDNRVWYEQYF. J is TRBJ2-7 and V is TRBV28; D may be TRBD1 (6 bases). This CDR3 has 14 residues. The V and J ends lost 6 bases and 4 bases respectively, with 16 bases between them. Germline CDR1 reads MDHEN; CDR2 reads SYDVKM.

V is TRBV28 and J is TRBJ1-2; D gene unclear. This CDR3 region has 12 residues. Trimming took 10 bases from V and 4 from J, leaving 13 bases between them. Germline CDR1 is MDHEN and CDR2 is SYDVKM. CDR3 sequence: CATGVLSYGYTF. In DNA, the CDR3 is TGTGCCACAGGTGTCCTTTCCTATGGCTACACCTTC.

The V call is TRBV19, the J call TRBJ1-1; TRBD1 is a possible D gene (5 bases). Germline lookup yields CDR1 LNHDA and CDR2 SQIVND (reference sequence). This CDR3 comprises 15 residues. Deletions cut 5 bases from V and 0 bases from J, with 13 bases between. CDR3 nucleotide sequence: TGTGCCAGTAGTCCCCAGGGCAGCCTGAACACTGAAGCTTTCTTT. Translation gives CASSPQGSLNTEAFF.

This CDR3 is CASSQAKIGGATGELFF. CDR3 DNA: TGCGCCAGCAGCCAGGCGAAGATCGGGGGGGCAACCGGGGAGCTGTTTTTT. The V call is TRBV4-3, the J call TRBJ2-2; 8 bases fit TRBD2. This CDR3 comprises 17 residues. The V segment lost 3 bases and the J segment 5 bases; nucleotides outside the gene matches: 11. The germline CDR1 and CDR2 sequences are LGHNA and YSLEER.